This T cell receptor (beta chain) was found in a study of T cell responses to AZD1222 COVID-19 vaccine. Per the germline V gene, CDR1 is LNHDA and CDR2 is SQIVND (reference sequence). This CDR3 region has 15 residues. Trimming took off 3 bases at V and 4 bases at J, with 12 bases between the two ends. The assay was immunoSEQ multiplex PCR, and TCRdb's table has in-frame clones only and misses some. The repertoire holds approximately 24,000 clones, with 88% as singletons. Regarding the study as a whole: At baseline, just six or seven AZD1222 recipients tested seropositive. Repertoire sampling occurred only after the peak T cell response. A reported finding is that nearly half of spike-specific TCRs target unmutated variant regions.

With respect to this clone: The target antigen is unknown.

Recipients boosted at about 4 weeks or about 12 weeks are pooled. The TCR sequence derives from an adult who received the AZD1222 COVID-19 vaccine. The chain couples TRBV19 to TRBJ1-4; weak D call: TRBD1 (5 bases). This material consisted of peripheral blood, taken 28 days after the second AZD1222 dose. The CDR3 DNA sequence: TGTGCCAGTAGTATTTTGGGACCTCTTAATGAAAAACTGTTTTTT. It specifies CASSILGPLNEKLFF.